Below, one TCR beta chain is given with its context. There is no known antigen for this receptor. There are no base qualities to consult, and no much larger clone falls within one base. The sample comes from a study of T cell responses to AZD1222 COVID-19 vaccine (dated by TCRdb to the early 2020s). About the investigation overall: TCR sequencing covered 233 trial participants: roughly 200 given two doses of AZD1222 and about 26 given two doses of MenACWY control vaccine. Trial participants were enrolled by age into subgroups of 18-55, 56-69 and 70-plus years, and around 150, 29 and 61 TCR-sequenced participants, respectively, were included in these subgroups. General findings and caveats noted by the study authors: Because no day 14 peak-response samples were available, the repertoires could be characterized only after the peak T cell response. Participants were mostly white British and included more females than males, and it was suggested by the authors that clonal diversity may have been underestimated. Conclusions about previously exposed vaccinees are limited, since just 6 or 7 AZD1222 recipients were seropositive for SARS-CoV-2 at baseline. CD4 TCRs associated with the vaccine covered the entire spike protein, and the dominant responses were in regions 160-218 and 743-854. A significant rise in spike-specific TCR breadth and depth was observed after two AZD1222 doses relative to day 0 and relative to MenACWY recipients. Nearly half of unique spike-specific TCRs reportedly recognized epitopes outside regions mutated in the B.1.351 and B.1.1.7 variants. The 56-69-year group was small, and its depth increase did not reach significance, likely because of low power.

This sample's time point label indicates: about 28 days (+/-7) after the second vaccine dose. AZD1222 recipients whose second dose came at about 4 weeks and those whose second dose came at about 12 weeks were combined into one group, since spike-specific TCR depth and breadth did not differ between the two schedules. Vaccinee samples were obtained from the UK trials COV001 and COV002, which included a single-blind randomized controlled phase 2/3 trial of AZD1222 (ChAdOx1 nCoV-19) in healthy adults. For TCRbeta chain sequencing, PBMC samples from trial participants were taken at day 0 and at day 28 after the second dose. From the germline V gene, CDR1 is SGDLS and CDR2 is YYNGEE. V is shortened by 0 bases, J by 0 bases, and the region joining them spans 8 bases. The CDR3 runs 15 residues from the cysteine to the phenylalanine. Just CDR3 DNA is preserved here, 45 bases in frame from base 1. The CDR3 regions of human TCRbeta chains were analyzed by immunosequencing. The authors' analysis ran thus. Repertoire TCRs were matched against a reference library of SARS-CoV-2-specific TCRs generated with the MIRA antigen-specificity platform. Breadth was defined as the fraction of unique TCRs that were SARS-CoV-2-associated. Depth was defined as the fraction of total T cells that were SARS-CoV-2-associated. Using the MIRA data, each spike-specific TCR was assigned both to the spike region to which the TCR was reactive and to a CD4 or CD8 class. Log10-transformed breadth and depth values were compared by one-way ANOVA with Sidak's multiple comparisons tests. Entries here come from immuneACCESS through TCRdb and include only in-frame sequences with V and J called. Some clones fail to appear in such tables; in the studies checked, an unresolved V gene covers under half of the shortfall, and the cause of the remainder is unknown. D and trimming come from the DNA, and the V and J calls and clone size come from that table. This sample is represented by some 90,000 clones; 85% to 90% of them were singletons. Clones ranked in the top ten supply less than 5% of the sample.

Recombination linked TRBV9 to TRBJ2-3, with the identity of the D gene unclear. Sequences were derived from peripheral blood, sampled 28 days after the second AZD1222 dose. The TCR sequence derives from an adult who received the AZD1222 COVID-19 vaccine. The CDR3 amino acid sequence is: CASSVGDTSTDTQYF. In nucleotides, the sequence is TGTGCCAGCAGCGTAGGGGATACTAGCACAGATACGCAGTATTTT.